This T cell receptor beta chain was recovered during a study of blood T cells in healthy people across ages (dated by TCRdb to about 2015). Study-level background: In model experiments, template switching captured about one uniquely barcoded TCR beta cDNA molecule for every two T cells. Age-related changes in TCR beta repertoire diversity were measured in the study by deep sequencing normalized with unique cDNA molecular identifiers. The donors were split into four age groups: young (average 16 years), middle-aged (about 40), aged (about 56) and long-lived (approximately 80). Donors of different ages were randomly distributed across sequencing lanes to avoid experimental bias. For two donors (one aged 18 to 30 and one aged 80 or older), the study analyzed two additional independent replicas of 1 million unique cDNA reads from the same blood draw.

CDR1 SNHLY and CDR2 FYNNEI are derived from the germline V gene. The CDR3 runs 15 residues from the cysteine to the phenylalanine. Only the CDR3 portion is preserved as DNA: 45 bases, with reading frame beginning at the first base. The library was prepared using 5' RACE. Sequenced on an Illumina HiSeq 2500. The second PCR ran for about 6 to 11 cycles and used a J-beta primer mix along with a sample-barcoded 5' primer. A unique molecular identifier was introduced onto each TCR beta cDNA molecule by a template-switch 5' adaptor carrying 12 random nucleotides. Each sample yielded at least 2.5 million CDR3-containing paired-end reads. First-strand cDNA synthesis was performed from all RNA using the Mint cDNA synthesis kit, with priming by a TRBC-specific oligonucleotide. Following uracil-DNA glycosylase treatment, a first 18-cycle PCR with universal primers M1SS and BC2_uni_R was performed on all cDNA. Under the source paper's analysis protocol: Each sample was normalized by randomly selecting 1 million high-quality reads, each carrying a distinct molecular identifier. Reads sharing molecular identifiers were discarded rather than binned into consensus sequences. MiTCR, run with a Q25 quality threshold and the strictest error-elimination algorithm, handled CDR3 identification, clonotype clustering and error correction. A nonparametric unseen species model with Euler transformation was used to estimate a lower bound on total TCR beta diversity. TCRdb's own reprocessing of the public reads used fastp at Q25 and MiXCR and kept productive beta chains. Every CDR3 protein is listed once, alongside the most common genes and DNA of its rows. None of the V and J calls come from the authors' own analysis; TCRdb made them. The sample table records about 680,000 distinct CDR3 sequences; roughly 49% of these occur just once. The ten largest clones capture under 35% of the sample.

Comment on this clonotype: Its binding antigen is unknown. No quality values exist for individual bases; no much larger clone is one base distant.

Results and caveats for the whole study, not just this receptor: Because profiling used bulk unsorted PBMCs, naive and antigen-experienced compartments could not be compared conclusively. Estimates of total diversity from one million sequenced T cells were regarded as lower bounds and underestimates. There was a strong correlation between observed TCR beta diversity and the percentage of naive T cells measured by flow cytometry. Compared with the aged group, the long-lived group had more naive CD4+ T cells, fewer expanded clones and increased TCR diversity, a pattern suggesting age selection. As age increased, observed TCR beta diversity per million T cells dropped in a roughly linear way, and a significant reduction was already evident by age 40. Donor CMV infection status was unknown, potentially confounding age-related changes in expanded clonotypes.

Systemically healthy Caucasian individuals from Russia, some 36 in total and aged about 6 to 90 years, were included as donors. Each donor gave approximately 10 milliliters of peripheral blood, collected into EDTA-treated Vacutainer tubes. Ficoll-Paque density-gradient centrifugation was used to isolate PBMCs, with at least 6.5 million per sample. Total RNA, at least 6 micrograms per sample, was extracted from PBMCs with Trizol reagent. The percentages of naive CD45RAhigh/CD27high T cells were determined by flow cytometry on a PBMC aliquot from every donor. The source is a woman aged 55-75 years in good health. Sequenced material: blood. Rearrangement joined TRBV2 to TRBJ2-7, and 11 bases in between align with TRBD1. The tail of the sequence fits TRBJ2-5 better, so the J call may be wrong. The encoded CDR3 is CASRPPGQGGKTQYF. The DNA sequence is TGTGCCAGCAGACCCCCGGGACAGGGGGGAAAGACCCAGTACTTC.